The 31 T cell receptor beta chains in this list originate from one sample, sequenced in a study of CD8+ T cells in alopecia areata. The treatment here: oral pan-JAK inhibitor, 5-10 mg twice daily. After isolation, RNA underwent reverse transcription to generate cDNA as the sequencing template. Repertoires were generated with immunoSEQ multiplex PCR, while TCRdb's copy carries only in-frame clones and drops some. The sample holds fewer than 250,000 clones, about 40% seen once. Sequenced here: CD4+ T cells sorted from blood, sampled around week 37, from a patient treated with tofacitinib. The receptors here all came from a human donor with alopecia areata.

In this sample, this clone turned up a few times. The V and J genes are TRBV5-1 and TRBJ1-2, with D hard to call. CDR3 length: 13 residues. Trimming took 4 bases from V and 3 from J, leaving 10 bases between them. Germline-derived CDR1 and CDR2 are SGHRS and YFSETQ. CDR3 in amino acids: CASSREWDYGYTF. CDR3 nucleotides: TGCGCCAGCAGCCGGGAGTGGGACTATGGCTACACCTTC.

This clone has a handful of counts. In DNA form, the CDR3 reads TGTGCCTGGAGTGCAGGTCCCGTTGCTAATTCACCCCTCCACTTT. Translating it yields CAWSAGPVANSPLHF. The genes are TRBV30 and TRBJ1-6; D call uncertain. CDR1 and CDR2 from the germline V gene are GTSNPN and SVGIG (reference sequence). Deletions cut 1 base from V and 6 bases from J, with 13 bases between. The CDR3 spans 15 residues.

The chain uses TRBV29-1 and TRBJ2-4, with a possible D match to TRBD1 (5 bases). From germline, CDR1 is SQVTM and CDR2 ANQGSEA. The ends were cut back, 0 bases at V and 1 base at J, with 10 bases in the middle. The CDR3 length is 15 residues. CDR3 protein: CSVEDSGAAKNIQYF. The CDR3 nucleotides read TGCAGCGTTGAAGATTCTGGGGCCGCCAAAAACATTCAGTACTTC.

The chain employs TRBV11-2 and TRBJ2-7, with TRBD1 as a possible D gene (5 bases). The CDR3 is 13 amino acids. Trimming removed 1 base from V and 5 bases from J, with 9 bases in between. Germline V gives CDR1 SGHAT, CDR2 FQNNGV. CDR3 DNA: TGTGCCAGCAGCTTAGTAGCAGGGAACGAGCAGTACTTC. Protein product: CASSLVAGNEQYF.

The rearrangement uses TRBV30 and TRBJ2-1; 7 bases match TRBD2. Unmatched junction bases numbered 6, after V lost 4 bases and J lost 0 bases. The CDR3 sequence is 15 residues long. Germline loops: CDR1 GTSNPN, CDR2 SVGIG (reference sequence). The DNA of the CDR3 is TGTGCCTGGACTAGCGGAATCAGCTCCTACAATGAGCAGTTCTTC. It yields the protein CAWTSGISSYNEQFF.

In its sample, this clone was seen a few times. This chain uses TRBV2 with TRBJ1-2; 9 positions agree with TRBD1. From germline, CDR1 is SNHLY and CDR2 FYNNEI. The CDR3 loop spans 15 amino acids. J was trimmed by 9 bases and V by 5 bases; bases with no gene match: 13. In DNA form, the CDR3 reads TGTGCCAGCAGTTCGAACAGGGGGCAGGAAGATAGCTACACCTTC. It yields the protein CASSSNRGQEDSYTF.

At least ten counts were recorded for this clone. The V gene is TRBV7-3, the J gene TRBJ2-4; 9 bases are a match to TRBD1. Germline V CDR1 and CDR2: SGHTA, FQGTGA. The CDR3 spans 15 residues. J was trimmed by 5 bases and V by 3 bases; bases with no gene match: 5. The CDR3 DNA is TGTGCCAGCAGCTTGGGACAGGGCGTAGAAAACATTCAGTACTTC. This encodes CASSLGQGVENIQYF.

This chain links TRBV6-6 with TRBJ2-5; the D is unclear. Trimming took 7 bases from V and 4 from J, leaving 19 bases between them. The germline V gene has CDR1 MNHNY and CDR2 SVGAGI (reference sequence). The length of the CDR3 is 15 residues. The CDR3 bases are TGTGCCAGCACCCTCTCGCAAGTGGTTCTAGAGACCCAGTACTTC. Residues: CASTLSQVVLETQYF.

About this clone itself: Relative to the germline gene, one junction end is altered; a read error may explain this. V gene TRBV19 combines with J gene TRBJ1-5; D unresolved. Per germline, CDR1 LNHDA and CDR2 SQIVND (reference sequence). The CDR3 runs 12 residues. The CDR3 loop is CASSIIPQPQRF. The CDR3 region has the DNA TGTGCCAGTAGTATAATCCCTCAGCCCCAGCGTTTT.

V is TRBV4-1 and J is TRBJ2-1, with unresolved D. CDR1 is MGHRA and CDR2 is YSYEKL in the germline V gene. V lost 0 bases to trimming and J lost 3 bases, with 9 bases between them. There are 15 residues in the CDR3. The CDR3 region is CASSQEGSLYNEQFF. In DNA, the CDR3 is TGCGCCAGCAGCCAAGAAGGGTCACTCTACAATGAGCAGTTCTTC.

This rearrangement joins TRBV27 to TRBJ2-4; TRBD1 matches at 10 bases. V lost 5 bases and J lost 7; bases outside the gene matches: 8. Germline loops: CDR1 MNHEY, CDR2 SMNVEV (reference sequence). The CDR3 consists of 15 residues. In nucleotides, the CDR3 is TGTGCCAGCAGTCCCCGACAGGGGGCGACGAACATTCAGTACTTC. Protein: CASSPRQGATNIQYF.

V and J are TRBV7-2 and TRBJ1-1, with 7 bases fitting TRBD1. The CDR3 sequence is 16 residues long. Germline CDR1 is SGHTA and CDR2 is FQGNSA. Trimming cost V 0 bases and J 1 base; bases outside gene matches: 5. CDR3 protein: CASSLAPRQGNTEAFF. In DNA, the CDR3 is TGTGCCAGCAGCTTAGCGCCGAGACAGGGGAACACTGAAGCTTTCTTT.

In its sample, this clone was seen a few times. The J gene is TRBJ2-7, the V gene TRBV7-2, with TRBD2 matching over 7 bases. Germline V gene lookup returns CDR1 SGHTA and CDR2 FQGNSA. CDR3 size: 15 residues. The junction had 9 bases not matched to a gene; V was cut back by 5 bases and J by 2 bases. The CDR3 reads CASSPRGTPTYEQYF. The CDR3 coding sequence is TGTGCCAGCAGCCCGCGGGGGACTCCTACCTACGAGCAGTACTTC.

The CDR3 protein is CAWSLGTGVLGNQPQHF. CDR3 nucleotide sequence: TGTGCCTGGAGTCTAGGGACAGGGGTATTGGGCAATCAGCCCCAGCATTTT. The rearrangement joins TRBV30 to TRBJ1-5; 10 bases fit TRBD1. The CDR3 length is 17 residues. V was pared by 2 bases and J by 2 bases, with 9 bases of the junction left unmatched. Germline V gene data show CDR1 as GTSNPN and CDR2 as SVGIG (reference sequence).

This sequence joins TRBV4-3 and TRBJ2-1; tentative D call: TRBD1 (6 bases). Germline values: CDR1 LGHNA, CDR2 YSLEER. There are 14 residues in the CDR3. Deletions cut 3 bases from V and 4 bases from J, with 10 bases between. The CDR3 nucleotides read TGCGCCAGCAGCCAGGGGGCCGAGTACAATGAGCAGTTCTTC. The encoded protein is CASSQGAEYNEQFF.

The chain is built from TRBV29-1 and TRBJ1-5; 7 bases are shared with TRBD1. With V trimmed by 5 bases and J by 0 bases, 4 bases remained unmatched. This CDR3 is 14 amino acids long. The germline CDR1 and CDR2 sequences are SQVTM and ANQGSEA. Here the CDR3 DNA reads TGCAGCGTTAGGGGGCAGAATAGCAATCAGCCCCAGCATTTT. Its translation is CSVRGQNSNQPQHF.

V is TRBV30 and J is TRBJ2-7; 7 bases are a match to TRBD2. V was pared by 3 bases and J by 1 base, with 12 bases of the junction left unmatched. The germline gives CDR1 GTSNPN, CDR2 SVGIG (reference sequence). CDR3 length equals 16 residues. CDR3 coding DNA: TGTGCCTGGAGCATCGCCTGGCGGGAGCTATCCTACGAGCAGTACTTC. It specifies CAWSIAWRELSYEQYF. The full variable domain, rest sourced from reference TRBV30 and TRBJ2-7, is SQTIHQWPATLVQPVGSPLSLECTVEGTSNPNLYWYRQAAGRGLQLLFYSVGIGQISSEVPQNLSASRPQDRQFILSSKKLLLSDSGFYLCAWSIAWRELSYEQYFGPGTRLTVT.

This clone has more than one count but fewer than ten. The gene calls are TRBV29-1 and TRBJ2-7; D may be TRBD2 (6 bases). The CDR3 extends over 13 amino acids. CDR1 and CDR2 (germline): SQVTM, ANQGSEA. The germline V and J ends were trimmed by 7 bases and 0 bases, with 13 bases remaining between them. The CDR3 DNA reads TGCAGCGCGGCGGGGCCCTACTCCTACGAGCAGTACTTC. Residues: CSAAGPYSYEQYF.

The CDR3 region has the DNA TGTGCCAGCAGCGCGGACAGGGGTTTCTATGGCTACACCTTC. The encoded protein is CASSADRGFYGYTF. The chain joins TRBV9 to TRBJ1-2; 9 nucleotides match TRBD1. V was clipped by 3 bases and J by 4 bases; unmatched bases: 4. This CDR3 has 14 residues. Germline loops: CDR1 SGDLS, CDR2 YYNGEE. Together with reference TRBV9 and TRBJ1-2, the CDR3 gives the full variable domain: DSGVTQTPKHLITATGQRVTLRCSPRSGDLSVYWYQQSLDQGLQFLIQYYNGEERAKGNILERFSAQQFPDLHSELNLSSLELGDSALYFCASSADRGFYGYTFGSGTRLTVV.

This clone was counted only a few times. The chain joins TRBV10-3 to TRBJ2-5; the D gene is possibly TRBD2 (6 bases). The CDR3 runs to 13 residues. Per germline, CDR1 ENHRY and CDR2 SYGVKD. The V gene lost 10 bases and the J gene lost 5 bases, with 17 bases spanning the gap. The CDR3 protein is CATAGGTSETQYF. The CDR3 region has the DNA TGTGCCACCGCCGGCGGGACTTCCGAGACCCAGTACTTC.

This clone appeared many times. The V call is TRBV6-1, the J call TRBJ2-7, with D perhaps assigned TRBD1 or TRBD2 (5 bases each). The length of the CDR3 is 13 residues. The germline gives CDR1 MNHNS, CDR2 SASEGT. V was clipped by 1 base and J by 8 bases, with 12 bases between them. The CDR3 is CASSEGDRVQQYF. CDR3 in DNA: TGTGCCAGCAGTGAAGGGGACCGGGTGCAGCAGTACTTC.

This clone was detected a few times. The chain employs TRBV11-2 and TRBJ2-7; D may be TRBD1 (7 bases). The V and J ends lost 5 bases and 1 base respectively, with 21 bases between them. The CDR3 totals 17 residues. Germline values: CDR1 SGHAT, CDR2 FQNNGV. The CDR3 DNA sequence: TGTGCCAGCAGCCCAGGGGGGACCGGACTGCTTTCCTACGAGCAGTACTTC. This translates into CASSPGGTGLLSYEQYF.

The J gene is TRBJ1-1, the V gene TRBV7-9; TRBD1 is a possible D gene (5 bases). Germline lookup yields CDR1 SEHNR and CDR2 FQNEAQ (reference sequence). Trimming left V 9 bases short and J 7 bases short, with 6 bases between. This CDR3 is 9 amino acids long. The CDR3 DNA is TGTGCCAGTGGGGGTGAAGCTTTCTTT. Amino acid sequence: CASGGEAFF.

The chain joins TRBV7-2 to TRBJ2-5; TRBD2 is a possible D gene (5 bases). This CDR3 spans 15 amino acids. Germline CDR1 reads SGHTA; CDR2 reads FQGNSA. Between the trimmed V and J ends, which lost 5 bases and 5 bases, there was a span of 18 bases. CDR3 in DNA: TGTGCCAGCAGCCAAGGAACCGTGGGCGGGGAGACCCAGTACTTC. It yields the protein CASSQGTVGGETQYF.

This chain links TRBV29-1 with TRBJ2-1; 10 bases fit TRBD1. V was pared by 6 bases and J by 6 bases, with 5 bases of the junction left unmatched. The CDR3 length is 13 residues. Germline values: CDR1 SQVTM, CDR2 ANQGSEA. CDR3 loop: CSVGTGVSNEQFF. The CDR3 nucleotides read TGCAGCGTCGGGACAGGGGTGAGCAATGAGCAGTTCTTC.

This clone was counted between two and nine times. The J gene is TRBJ2-2, the V gene TRBV19, with D possibly being TRBD1 or TRBD2 (5 bases each). Germline V gene sequence: CDR1 LNHDA, CDR2 SQIVND (reference sequence). V lost 11 bases to trimming and J lost 6 bases, with 19 bases between them. This CDR3 has 14 residues. CDR3 in amino acids: CACRDGPFAGELFF. CDR3 nucleotide sequence: TGTGCCTGCCGGGACGGGCCTTTTGCCGGGGAGCTGTTTTTT.

The CDR3 sequence is CASSPGEVQFF. CDR3 coding DNA: TGTGCCAGCTCACCAGGGGAAGTGCAGTTCTTC. J is TRBJ2-1 and V is TRBV18; D gene ambiguous. Trimming took 2 bases from V and 12 from J, leaving 8 bases between them. The germline V gene has CDR1 KGHSH and CDR2 LQKENI. CDR3 length: 11 amino acids.

This chain links TRBV30 with TRBJ2-2; TRBD1 matches at 7 bases. Germline CDR1 reads GTSNPN; CDR2 reads SVGIG (reference sequence). The CDR3 contains 17 residues. The V gene end was trimmed by 0 bases and the J gene end by 4 bases; junction bases not matched to a gene: 11. The CDR3 sequence: CAWSVQGRTGRTGELFF. The CDR3 bases are TGTGCCTGGAGTGTACAGGGTCGGACAGGACGCACCGGGGAGCTGTTTTTT.

This clone appeared a single time. The J gene is TRBJ1-1, the V gene TRBV2; no clear D gene. The CDR3 is 12 amino acids. Germline V gene data show CDR1 as SNHLY and CDR2 as FYNNEI. V lost 1 base to trimming and J lost 11 bases, with 11 bases between them. CDR3 in amino acids: CASSEDLPLAFF. DNA of the CDR3: TGTGCCAGCAGTGAAGACTTACCCTTGGCTTTCTTT.

This clone was picked up many times. The J gene is TRBJ1-2, the V gene TRBV4-2; a possible D gene is TRBD1 (6 bases). This CDR3 contains 15 residues. The germline V gene encodes CDR1 LGHNA and CDR2 YNFKEQ. V lost 2 bases to trimming and J lost 4 bases, with 14 bases between them. CDR3 in amino acids: CASSQIQGNAYGYTF. In nucleotides, the CDR3 is TGTGCCAGCAGCCAAATACAGGGAAACGCCTATGGCTACACCTTC.

This chain links TRBV6-6 with TRBJ2-7; 9 positions match TRBD2. Germline V gene data show CDR1 as MNHNY and CDR2 as SVGAGI (reference sequence). The CDR3 runs to 15 residues. Trimming at V came to 2 bases and at J to 7 bases, leaving 9 bases not matched to a gene. The CDR3 is CASSYRLAEILEQYF. The CDR3, as DNA: TGTGCCAGCAGTTACCGACTAGCGGAAATACTGGAGCAGTACTTC.